The source of this T cell receptor beta chain is a study of OX40 agonist ivuxolimab in advanced cancers. About the research overall: Three patients got partial responses; one had hepatocellular carcinoma and two had cutaneous melanoma.

Blood draws occurred at baseline, cycle 4 day 1, and cycle 7 day 1. Findings of the study overall: Nonresponders, in some cases, also had low normalized T-cell clonal expansion. More expanded clones were found, on average, in CD8+ than in CD4+ T cells.

Some clones are missing from TCRdb's copy, which holds only in-frame ones; the method was immunoSEQ multiplex PCR. The table records almost 65,000 clones, about 80% of them present only once. About this clone itself: As yet, its antigen is unknown.

Germline V gene data show CDR1 as SGHRS and CDR2 as YFSETQ. V dropped 1 base and J dropped 3 bases, with 11 bases sitting between them. The CDR3 is made up of 14 amino acids. This TCR was sampled from an adult with an advanced solid tumor such as melanoma, head and neck, liver or kidney cancer. The sample consisted of CD4+ or CD8+ T cells sorted from blood, taken in a trial of the OX40 agonist ivuxolimab. This chain joins TRBV5-1 and TRBJ2-7; D call uncertain. The CDR3: CASSLSGAYYEQYF. In DNA form, the CDR3 reads TGCGCCAGCAGCTTGTCAGGAGCATACTACGAGCAGTACTTC.